This T cell receptor (beta chain) was retrieved from a study of T cell responses to AZD1222 COVID-19 vaccine. Points from the study as a whole: Baseline antibody screening turned up just 6 or 7 seropositive AZD1222 recipients. Compared with day 0, the breadth and depth of the Spike-specific TCR repertoire rose significantly after two doses of AZD1222. The sample set comprised mostly white British donors with more females, and clonal diversity was possibly underestimated.

The table lists this clone with a count of one. Antigen unknown. Using immunoSEQ multiplex PCR, the repertoire was profiled, and TCRdb retains in-frame clones only, with some absent. The sample lists 150,000 to 200,000 clones, more than 75% occurring once. Trimming cost V 6 bases and J 3 bases; bases outside gene matches: 6. Germline V gives CDR1 SGDLS, CDR2 YYNGEE. The CDR3 is 15 residues long. The sample in question was peripheral blood, obtained 28 days after the second AZD1222 dose. The clonotype comes from an adult who received the AZD1222 COVID-19 vaccine. The V gene is TRBV9, the J gene TRBJ2-3, with TRBD2 matching over 11 bases. As DNA, the CDR3 is TGTGCCAGCACCGCAGGACTAGCGGGTACAGATACGCAGTATTTT. It yields the protein CASTAGLAGTDTQYF.